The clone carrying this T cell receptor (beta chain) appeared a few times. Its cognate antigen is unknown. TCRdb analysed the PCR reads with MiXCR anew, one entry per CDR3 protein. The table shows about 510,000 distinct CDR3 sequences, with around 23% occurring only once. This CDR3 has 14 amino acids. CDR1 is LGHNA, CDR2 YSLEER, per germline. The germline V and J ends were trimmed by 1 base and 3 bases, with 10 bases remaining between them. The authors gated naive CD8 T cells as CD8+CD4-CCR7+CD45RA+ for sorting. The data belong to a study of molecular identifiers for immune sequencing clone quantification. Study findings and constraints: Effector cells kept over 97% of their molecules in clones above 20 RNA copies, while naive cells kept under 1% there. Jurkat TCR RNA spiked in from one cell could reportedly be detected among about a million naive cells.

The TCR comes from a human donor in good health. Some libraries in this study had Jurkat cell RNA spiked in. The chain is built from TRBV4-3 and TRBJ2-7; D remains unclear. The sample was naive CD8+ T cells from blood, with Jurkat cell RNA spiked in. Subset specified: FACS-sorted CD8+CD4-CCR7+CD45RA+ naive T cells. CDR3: CASSQGPLDYEQYF. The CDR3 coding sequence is TGCGCCAGCAGCCAAGGCCCCTTGGACTACGAGCAGTACTTC.